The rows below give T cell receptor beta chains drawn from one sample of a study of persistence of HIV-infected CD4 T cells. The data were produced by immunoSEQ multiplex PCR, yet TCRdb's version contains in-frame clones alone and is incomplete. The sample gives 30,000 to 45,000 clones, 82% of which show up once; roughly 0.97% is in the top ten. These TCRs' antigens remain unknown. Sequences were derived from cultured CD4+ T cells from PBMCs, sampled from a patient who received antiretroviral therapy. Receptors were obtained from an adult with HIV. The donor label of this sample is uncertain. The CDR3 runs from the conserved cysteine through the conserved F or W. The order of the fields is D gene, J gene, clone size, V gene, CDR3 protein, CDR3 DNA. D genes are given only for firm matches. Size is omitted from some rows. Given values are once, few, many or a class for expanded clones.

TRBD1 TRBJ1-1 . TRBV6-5 CASSQQGSNTEAFF TGTGCCAGCAGCCAACAGGGGAGTAACACTGAAGCTTTCTTT
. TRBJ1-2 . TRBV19 CASSRTEPNYGYTF TGTGCCAGTAGTAGGACAGAACCTAACTATGGCTACACCTTC
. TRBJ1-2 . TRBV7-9 CASSLARRTAGAGYTF TGTGCCAGCAGCTTAGCGCGAAGGACGGCGGGGGCTGGCTACACCTTC
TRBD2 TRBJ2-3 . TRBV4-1 CASSQGQAGGRGDTQYF TGCGCCAGCAGCCAAGGTCAGGCGGGGGGGCGCGGAGATACGCAGTATTTT
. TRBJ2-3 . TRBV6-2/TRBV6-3 CASSDTDTQYF TGTGCCAGCAGCGACACAGATACGCAGTATTTT
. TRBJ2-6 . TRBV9 CASSVSQGTGANVLTF TGTGCCAGCAGCGTATCACAGGGAACTGGGGCCAACGTCCTGACTTTC
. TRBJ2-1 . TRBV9 CASSVRGGEPYNEQFF TGTGCCAGCAGCGTAAGGGGGGGAGAACCTTACAATGAGCAGTTCTTC
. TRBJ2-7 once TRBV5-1 CASSIGQSYEQYF TGCGCCAGCAGCATAGGACAGTCCTACGAGCAGTACTTC
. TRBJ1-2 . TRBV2 CASREDLYGYTF TGTGCCAGCAGGGAGGACCTCTATGGCTACACCTTC
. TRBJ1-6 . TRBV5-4 CASSSSPGVSNSPLHF TGTGCCAGCAGCTCTTCTCCGGGTGTCAGTAATTCACCCCTCCACTTT
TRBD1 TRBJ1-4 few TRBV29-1 CSVDTGTGPEKLFF TGCAGCGTTGATACCGGGACAGGGCCTGAAAAACTGTTTTTT
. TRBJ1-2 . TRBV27 CASSLEGGRHYGYTF TGTGCCAGCAGTTTAGAGGGGGGGCGGCACTATGGCTACACCTTC
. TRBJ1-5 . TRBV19 CASLDGVGQPQHF TGTGCCAGTTTAGATGGGGTGGGTCAGCCCCAGCATTTT
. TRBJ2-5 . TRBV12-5 CASGLPAGLQETQYF TGTGCTAGTGGTTTGCCGGCAGGCTTACAAGAGACCCAGTACTTC
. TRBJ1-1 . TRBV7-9 CASSLGVLNTEAFF TGTGCCAGCAGCTTAGGAGTCTTGAACACTGAAGCTTTCTTT
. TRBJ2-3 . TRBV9 CASSVTGTGTDTQYF TGTGCCAGCAGCGTAACCGGGACGGGCACAGATACGCAGTATTTT
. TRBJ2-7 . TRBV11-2 CASSLRQEGSEQYF TGTGCCAGCAGCTTAAGACAGGAAGGTAGCGAGCAGTACTTC
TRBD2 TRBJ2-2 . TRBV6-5 CASSYSAGGPGELFF TGTGCCAGCAGTTACTCGGCGGGGGGGCCCGGGGAGCTGTTTTTT
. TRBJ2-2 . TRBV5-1 CASSPKGTENTGELFF TGCGCCAGCAGCCCGAAAGGGACCGAGAACACCGGGGAGCTGTTTTTT
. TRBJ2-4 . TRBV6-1 CASSDRANIQYF TGTGCCAGCAGTGACAGGGCAAACATTCAGTACTTC
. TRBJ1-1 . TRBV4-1 CASSPSPAQRTEAFF TGCGCCAGCAGCCCGTCCCCCGCCCAGAGGACTGAAGCTTTCTTT
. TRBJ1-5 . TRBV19 CASSMGAISPNQPQHF TGTGCCAGTAGTATGGGGGCTATCTCCCCTAATCAGCCCCAGCATTTT
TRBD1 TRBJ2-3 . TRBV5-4 CASRQDRGLSDTQYF TGTGCCAGCAGGCAGGACAGGGGTTTGTCAGATACGCAGTATTTT
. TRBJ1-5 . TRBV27 CASSSTSLGLLRQPQHF TGTGCCAGCAGTTCCACCAGCCTAGGGCTTCTAAGGCAGCCCCAGCATTTT
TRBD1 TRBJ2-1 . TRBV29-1 CSVEGQLNEQFF TGCAGCGTTGAGGGACAGTTAAATGAGCAGTTCTTC
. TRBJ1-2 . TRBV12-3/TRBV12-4 CASSPGTAGYTF TGTGCCAGCAGTCCCGGGACCGCTGGCTACACCTTC
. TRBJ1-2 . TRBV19 CASTGDTRRTYGYTF TGTGCCAGTACTGGGGACACCAGACGGACCTATGGCTACACCTTC